Listed below are T cell receptor beta chains from one sample, sequenced in a study of cytomegalovirus exposure and HLA in healthy donors. Here immunoSEQ multiplex PCR was the method, and the copy in TCRdb shows in-frame clones only, minus some. The sample holds 200,000 or so clones, 82% seen once. Sequencing was carried out using PBMCs. These receptors all stem from a woman aged 45-60 years in good health and CMV-seropositive. Each CDR3 is given with its conserved first and last residue. Fields, in order: clone size, J gene, V gene, D gene, CDR3 protein, CDR3 DNA. D genes are given only for firm matches. Clone size is shown for a subset of rows, as once, few, many or a class of expanded clone.

clone_size: many
j_call: TRBJ1-2
v_call: TRBV28
d_call: -
cdr3_aa: CASSLEGLLNYGYTF
cdr3_nt: TGTGCCAGCAGTTTAGAGGGATTACTTAACTATGGCTACACCTTC

clone_size: -
j_call: TRBJ2-3
v_call: TRBV18
d_call: -
cdr3_aa: CASSPSSTDTQYF
cdr3_nt: TGTGCCAGCTCACCAAGCAGCACAGATACGCAGTATTTT

clone_size: few
j_call: TRBJ2-2
v_call: TRBV5-1
d_call: TRBD1
cdr3_aa: CASTRGSNTGELFF
cdr3_nt: TGCGCCAGCACCAGGGGGTCGAACACCGGGGAGCTGTTTTTT

clone_size: -
j_call: TRBJ1-5
v_call: TRBV7-8
d_call: -
cdr3_aa: CASSLAEGINQPQHF
cdr3_nt: TGTGCCAGCAGCTTAGCAGAGGGAATAAATCAGCCCCAGCATTTT

clone_size: -
j_call: TRBJ2-7
v_call: TRBV27
d_call: -
cdr3_aa: CASSTAYEQYF
cdr3_nt: TGTGCCAGCAGTACAGCCTACGAGCAGTACTTC

clone_size: -
j_call: TRBJ2-3
v_call: TRBV2
d_call: TRBD2
cdr3_aa: CASLAGAHPDTQYF
cdr3_nt: TGTGCCAGCCTAGCGGGGGCCCACCCAGATACGCAGTATTTT

clone_size: -
j_call: TRBJ2-7
v_call: TRBV28
d_call: TRBD2
cdr3_aa: CASTSLAGGIYEQYF
cdr3_nt: TGTGCCAGCACCTCCCTAGCGGGAGGAATCTACGAGCAGTACTTC

clone_size: once
j_call: TRBJ2-6
v_call: TRBV5-1
d_call: -
cdr3_aa: CASSSRVGGANVLTF
cdr3_nt: TGCGCCAGCAGCTCCAGGGTAGGTGGGGCCAACGTCCTGACTTTC

clone_size: -
j_call: TRBJ2-2
v_call: TRBV7-3
d_call: TRBD1
cdr3_aa: CASSLQGAGNTGELFF
cdr3_nt: TGTGCCAGCAGCTTGCAGGGGGCGGGGAACACCGGGGAGCTGTTTTTT

clone_size: -
j_call: TRBJ1-6
v_call: TRBV28
d_call: -
cdr3_aa: CASSLGGGNSPLHF
cdr3_nt: TGTGCCAGCAGTTTAGGGGGAGGCAATTCACCCCTCCACTTT

clone_size: -
j_call: TRBJ1-6
v_call: TRBV15
d_call: TRBD1
cdr3_aa: CATSPYRDRDSPLHF
cdr3_nt: TGTGCCACCAGCCCCTACCGGGACAGAGATTCACCCCTCCACTTT

clone_size: few
j_call: TRBJ2-5
v_call: TRBV2
d_call: TRBD2
cdr3_aa: CASSEWAAGGGETQYF
cdr3_nt: TGTGCCAGCAGTGAATGGGCAGCGGGGGGCGGGGAGACCCAGTACTTC

clone_size: -
j_call: TRBJ2-7
v_call: TRBV6-1
d_call: -
cdr3_aa: CASSVEKGAYEQYF
cdr3_nt: TGTGCCAGCAGCGTAGAGAAGGGGGCCTACGAGCAGTACTTC

clone_size: -
j_call: TRBJ2-7
v_call: TRBV19
d_call: TRBD1
cdr3_aa: CASKPGQGVSYEQYF
cdr3_nt: TGTGCCAGTAAACCGGGACAGGGAGTCTCCTACGAGCAGTACTTC

clone_size: -
j_call: TRBJ2-7
v_call: TRBV5-4
d_call: TRBD1
cdr3_aa: CASSVDRGKYEQYF
cdr3_nt: TGTGCCAGCAGCGTGGACAGGGGGAAATACGAGCAGTACTTC

clone_size: -
j_call: TRBJ1-2
v_call: TRBV11-2
d_call: TRBD1
cdr3_aa: CASSSSTGVYGYTF
cdr3_nt: TGTGCCAGCAGCTCCTCGACAGGGGTCTATGGCTACACCTTC

clone_size: few
j_call: TRBJ2-7
v_call: TRBV27
d_call: -
cdr3_aa: CASSRTGGQLYEQYF
cdr3_nt: TGTGCCAGCAGTCGGACCGGGGGACAGCTCTACGAGCAGTACTTC

clone_size: once
j_call: TRBJ2-3
v_call: TRBV19
d_call: TRBD2
cdr3_aa: CASSRRGDTQYF
cdr3_nt: TGTGCCAGTAGTAGGCGGGGGGATACGCAGTATTTT

clone_size: -
j_call: TRBJ1-5
v_call: TRBV15
d_call: TRBD1
cdr3_aa: CATSRGQGWSNQPQHF
cdr3_nt: TGTGCCACCAGCAGAGGACAGGGCTGGAGCAATCAGCCCCAGCATTTT

clone_size: -
j_call: TRBJ2-7
v_call: TRBV27
d_call: TRBD2
cdr3_aa: CASSLYSSLGRVSSYEQYF
cdr3_nt: TGTGCCAGCAGTTTATATTCTTCCCTGGGGAGGGTTAGCTCCTACGAGCAGTACTTC

clone_size: -
j_call: TRBJ1-4
v_call: TRBV5-1
d_call: -
cdr3_aa: CASSVGGGRLRATNEKLFF
cdr3_nt: TGCGCCAGCAGCGTGGGGGGAGGGAGGTTAAGGGCAACTAATGAAAAACTGTTTTTT

clone_size: -
j_call: TRBJ1-2
v_call: TRBV28
d_call: -
cdr3_aa: CASVIGQGFYGYTF
cdr3_nt: TGTGCCAGCGTGATTGGCCAGGGGTTCTATGGCTACACCTTC

clone_size: few
j_call: TRBJ2-6
v_call: TRBV5-4
d_call: TRBD1
cdr3_aa: CASSLRDSPTGANVLTF
cdr3_nt: TGTGCCAGCAGCTTGCGGGACAGCCCTACTGGGGCCAACGTCCTGACTTTC

clone_size: -
j_call: TRBJ1-3
v_call: TRBV9
d_call: -
cdr3_aa: CASSVGGERNTIYF
cdr3_nt: TGTGCCAGCAGCGTAGGGGGGGAGAGAAACACCATATATTTT

clone_size: -
j_call: TRBJ1-3
v_call: TRBV4-1
d_call: -
cdr3_aa: CASSQEIRASGNTIYF
cdr3_nt: TGTGCCAGCAGCCAAGAAATACGAGCCTCTGGAAACACCATATATTTT

clone_size: -
j_call: TRBJ2-5
v_call: TRBV4-3
d_call: -
cdr3_aa: CASSQDGGETQYF
cdr3_nt: TGCGCCAGCAGCCAAGATGGAGGAGAGACCCAGTACTTC

clone_size: -
j_call: TRBJ2-1
v_call: TRBV2
d_call: -
cdr3_aa: CASRRSTLNEQFF
cdr3_nt: TGTGCCAGCAGGCGGTCGACGCTAAATGAGCAGTTCTTC

clone_size: -
j_call: TRBJ2-2
v_call: TRBV4-1
d_call: TRBD2
cdr3_aa: CASSQAISGVGDGELFF
cdr3_nt: TGCGCCAGCAGCCAAGCGATTAGCGGGGTGGGGGACGGGGAGCTGTTTTTT

clone_size: -
j_call: TRBJ2-7
v_call: TRBV5-1
d_call: TRBD2
cdr3_aa: CASSLFEGGTYEQYF
cdr3_nt: TGCGCCAGCAGCTTGTTTGAGGGAGGGACCTACGAGCAGTACTTC

clone_size: -
j_call: TRBJ2-7
v_call: TRBV6-5
d_call: TRBD2
cdr3_aa: CASSTGGAGPYEQYF
cdr3_nt: TGTGCCAGCAGTACGGGGGGGGCCGGCCCCTACGAGCAGTACTTC

clone_size: -
j_call: TRBJ2-3
v_call: TRBV18
d_call: TRBD2
cdr3_aa: CASSPTASGGADTQYF
cdr3_nt: TGTGCCAGCTCACCAACGGCTAGCGGGGGTGCTGATACGCAGTATTTT

clone_size: -
j_call: TRBJ1-5
v_call: TRBV7-2
d_call: TRBD1
cdr3_aa: CASSLWTGNKQPQHF
cdr3_nt: TGTGCCAGCAGCCTGTGGACAGGGAACAAGCAGCCCCAGCATTTT

clone_size: -
j_call: TRBJ2-2
v_call: TRBV6-5
d_call: -
cdr3_aa: CASSPGSANTGELFF
cdr3_nt: TGTGCCAGCTCTCCAGGGTCCGCGAACACCGGGGAGCTGTTTTTT

clone_size: -
j_call: TRBJ2-5
v_call: TRBV7-9
d_call: -
cdr3_aa: CASSLPRDWRGETQYF
cdr3_nt: TGTGCCAGCAGCTTACCCCGGGACTGGAGGGGAGAGACCCAGTACTTC

clone_size: -
j_call: TRBJ2-2
v_call: TRBV10-3
d_call: TRBD2
cdr3_aa: CAIGGASGRESNTGELFF
cdr3_nt: TGTGCCATCGGCGGGGCTAGCGGGAGAGAATCGAACACCGGGGAGCTGTTTTTT

clone_size: once
j_call: TRBJ1-3
v_call: TRBV5-1
d_call: -
cdr3_aa: CASSLGSGGNTIYF
cdr3_nt: TGCGCCAGCAGCTTGGGGTCAGGAGGAAACACCATATATTTT

clone_size: -
j_call: TRBJ2-7
v_call: TRBV29-1
d_call: -
cdr3_aa: CSAVPFESPTYEQYF
cdr3_nt: TGCAGCGCCGTTCCCTTTGAGAGCCCTACCTACGAGCAGTACTTC

clone_size: -
j_call: TRBJ2-7
v_call: TRBV19
d_call: TRBD2
cdr3_aa: CASSRAGVPYEQYF
cdr3_nt: TGTGCCAGTAGTAGAGCGGGAGTACCCTACGAGCAGTACTTC

clone_size: once
j_call: TRBJ1-2
v_call: TRBV7-8
d_call: TRBD1
cdr3_aa: CASSPGTGEYYGYTF
cdr3_nt: TGTGCCAGCAGCCCTGGGACAGGGGAGTACTATGGCTACACCTTC

clone_size: -
j_call: TRBJ2-6
v_call: TRBV5-1
d_call: -
cdr3_aa: CASSLQVAGANVLTF
cdr3_nt: TGCGCCAGCAGCTTACAGGTGGCAGGGGCCAACGTCCTGACTTTC

clone_size: -
j_call: TRBJ1-2
v_call: TRBV2
d_call: -
cdr3_aa: CASKEGNYGYTF
cdr3_nt: TGTGCCAGCAAGGAGGGAAACTATGGCTACACCTTC

clone_size: -
j_call: TRBJ1-5
v_call: TRBV5-3
d_call: TRBD1
cdr3_aa: CARSLQGAPGNQPQHF
cdr3_nt: TGTGCCAGAAGCTTACAGGGGGCGCCCGGCAATCAGCCCCAGCATTTT

clone_size: -
j_call: TRBJ2-1
v_call: TRBV5-4
d_call: -
cdr3_aa: CASSSRFAGNGQFF
cdr3_nt: TGTGCCAGCAGCTCCCGATTTGCGGGGAACGGGCAGTTCTTC

clone_size: -
j_call: TRBJ2-1
v_call: TRBV9
d_call: TRBD1
cdr3_aa: CASSVMGQVYNEQFF
cdr3_nt: TGTGCCAGCAGCGTAATGGGACAGGTTTACAATGAGCAGTTCTTC

clone_size: -
j_call: TRBJ2-1
v_call: TRBV12-5
d_call: -
cdr3_aa: CASGLDRGGVYNEQFF
cdr3_nt: TGTGCTAGTGGTTTGGACAGGGGAGGCGTTTACAATGAGCAGTTCTTC

clone_size: -
j_call: TRBJ1-3
v_call: TRBV6-1
d_call: TRBD1
cdr3_aa: CATGDRGRSGNTIYF
cdr3_nt: TGTGCCACCGGGGACAGGGGGCGGTCTGGAAACACCATATATTTT

clone_size: -
j_call: TRBJ2-1
v_call: TRBV5-1
d_call: -
cdr3_aa: CASSLVPGANEQFF
cdr3_nt: TGCGCCAGCAGCTTGGTTCCAGGGGCAAATGAGCAGTTCTTC

clone_size: -
j_call: TRBJ1-2
v_call: TRBV5-8
d_call: TRBD1
cdr3_aa: CASSLAGQGNYGYTF
cdr3_nt: TGTGCCAGCAGCTTGGCGGGACAGGGTAACTATGGCTACACCTTC

clone_size: -
j_call: TRBJ2-2
v_call: TRBV5-5
d_call: TRBD2
cdr3_aa: CASSLGAGEHTGELFF
cdr3_nt: TGTGCCAGCAGCTTGGGTGCGGGAGAGCACACCGGGGAGCTGTTTTTT